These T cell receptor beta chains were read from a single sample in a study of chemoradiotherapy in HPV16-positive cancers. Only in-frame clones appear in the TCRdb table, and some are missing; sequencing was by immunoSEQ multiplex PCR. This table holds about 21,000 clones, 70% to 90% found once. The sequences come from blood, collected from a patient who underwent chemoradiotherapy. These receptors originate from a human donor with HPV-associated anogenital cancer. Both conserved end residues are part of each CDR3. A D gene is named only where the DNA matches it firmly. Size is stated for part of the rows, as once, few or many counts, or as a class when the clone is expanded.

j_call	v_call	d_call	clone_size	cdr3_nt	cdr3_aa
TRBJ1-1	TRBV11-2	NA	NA	TGTGCCAGCAGCACCACACTCCGAGGCATGAACACTGAAGCTTTCTTT	CASSTTLRGMNTEAFF
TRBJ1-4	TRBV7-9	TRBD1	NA	TGTGCCAGCAGAACCGGGACAGGGATAGGGAAACTGTTTTTT	CASRTGTGIGKLFF
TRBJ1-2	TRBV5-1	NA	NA	TGCGCCAGCAGCTTGGTACAGGGCTATGGCTACACCTTC	CASSLVQGYGYTF
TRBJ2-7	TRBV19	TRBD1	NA	TGTGCCAGCCGCGACCCCAGGGGGTCAGAGTCCTACGAGCAGTACTTC	CASRDPRGSESYEQYF
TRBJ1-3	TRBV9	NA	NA	TGTGCCAGCAGCGTAGATGGTCCAGGGTTCCCTGGAAACACCATATATTTT	CASSVDGPGFPGNTIYF
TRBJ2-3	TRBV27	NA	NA	TGTGCCAGCAGTCAAGGGGCCCAACGGGATACGCAGTATTTT	CASSQGAQRDTQYF
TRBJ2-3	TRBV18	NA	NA	TGTGCCAGCTCACCGGGGGGACAGTTCACAGATACGCAGTATTTT	CASSPGGQFTDTQYF
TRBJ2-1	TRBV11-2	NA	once	TGTGCCAGCAGCTCCCCTCCGAGCAGATACAATGAGCAGTTCTTC	CASSSPPSRYNEQFF
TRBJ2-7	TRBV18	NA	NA	TGTGCCAGCTCACCAAGGGACGAGCAGTACTTC	CASSPRDEQYF
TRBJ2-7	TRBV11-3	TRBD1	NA	TGTGCCAGCAGCTTAGATCTGGGACAGGGCAGGCCCTACGAGCAGTACTTC	CASSLDLGQGRPYEQYF
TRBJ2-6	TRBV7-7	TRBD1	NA	TGTGCCAGCAGCTTAGCCGGACAGGGGGTTTCTTCTGGGGCCAACGTCCTGACTTTC	CASSLAGQGVSSGANVLTF
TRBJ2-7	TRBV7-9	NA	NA	TGTGCCAGCAGCTTCGGAGACGGGTACGAGCAGTACTTC	CASSFGDGYEQYF
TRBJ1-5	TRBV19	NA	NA	TGTGCCAGTAGCCAAACAAGGGTTGGTCAGCCCCAGCATTTT	CASSQTRVGQPQHF
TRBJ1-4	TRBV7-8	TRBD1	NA	TGTGCCAGCAGCTTCGTCTACCCCGGGACAGCAAACTCGAATGAAAAACTGTTTTTT	CASSFVYPGTANSNEKLFF
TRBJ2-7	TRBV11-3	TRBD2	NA	TGTGCCAGCAGCTTAGAGGGGGGGGAGTCCTACGAGCAGTACTTC	CASSLEGGESYEQYF
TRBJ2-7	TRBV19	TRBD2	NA	TGTGCCAGTAGTATATCCCGGACTAGCGGGGGTGCCTACGAGCAGTACTTC	CASSISRTSGGAYEQYF
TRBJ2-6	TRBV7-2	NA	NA	TGTGCCAGCAGCTTATTAAGGCCGGCCGTATCTGGGGCCAACGTCCTGACTTTC	CASSLLRPAVSGANVLTF
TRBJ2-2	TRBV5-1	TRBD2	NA	TGCGCCAGCAGCCCCACTGGCGGGGGGTCCACCGGGGAGCTGTTTTTT	CASSPTGGGSTGELFF
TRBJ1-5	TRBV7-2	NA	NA	TGTGCCAGCACCGCCTGGGGTGCTCAGCCCCAGCATTTT	CASTAWGAQPQHF
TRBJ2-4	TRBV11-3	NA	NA	TGTGCCAGCAGCCCCCTGGGAGCCTCGCGAGCCAAAAACATTCAGTACTTC	CASSPLGASRAKNIQYF
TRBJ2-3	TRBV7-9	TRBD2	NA	TGTGCCAGCAGCGTACTAGCGGGGGGGTTCGCAGATACGCAGTATTTT	CASSVLAGGFADTQYF
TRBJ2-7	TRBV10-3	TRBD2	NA	TGTGCCATCAGCGCTACTAGCGGCGGCTCCTACGAGCAGTACTTC	CAISATSGGSYEQYF
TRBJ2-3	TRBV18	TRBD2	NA	TGTGCCAGCTCACTAACCGGACTAGCGCGGAGCACAGATACGCAGTATTTT	CASSLTGLARSTDTQYF
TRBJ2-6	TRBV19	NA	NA	TGTGCCAGTAGACTGGTCTCTGGGGCCAACGTCCTGACTTTC	CASRLVSGANVLTF
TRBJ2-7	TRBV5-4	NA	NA	TGTGCCAGCAGCTTAGTGGACAGAACCTACGAGCAGTACTTC	CASSLVDRTYEQYF
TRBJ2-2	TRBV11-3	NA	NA	TGTGCCAGCAGCTCGAGACTAGGAACGAACACCGGGGAGCTGTTTTTT	CASSSRLGTNTGELFF
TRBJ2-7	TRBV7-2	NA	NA	TGTGCCAGCAGCTCTAGCGTATCTCGAAGGGAGCAGTACTTC	CASSSSVSRREQYF
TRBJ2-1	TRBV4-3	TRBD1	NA	TGCGCCAGCAGCCAAGATAGGGGACAGGCACCGGACAATGAGCAGTTCTTC	CASSQDRGQAPDNEQFF
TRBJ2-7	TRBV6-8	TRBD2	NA	TGTGCCAGCAGTTACAGCGGGAGGGGTTGGACCTACGAGCAGTACTTC	CASSYSGRGWTYEQYF
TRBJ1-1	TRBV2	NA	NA	TGTGCCAGCGGGAGGGGGAGCACTGAAGCTTTCTTT	CASGRGSTEAFF
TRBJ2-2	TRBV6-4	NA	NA	TGTGCCAGCAGTGACCTTGGGTCAAACACCGGGGAGCTGTTTTTT	CASSDLGSNTGELFF
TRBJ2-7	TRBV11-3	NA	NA	TGTGCCAGCAGCGGGGCGGACGGATACTACGAGCAGTACTTC	CASSGADGYYEQYF
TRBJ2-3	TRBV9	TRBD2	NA	TGTGCCAGCAGCGGTGGTAGCGGGGGGCCCAGCCCAGATACGCAGTATTTT	CASSGGSGGPSPDTQYF
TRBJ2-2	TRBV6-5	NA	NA	TGTGCCAGCAAGATCCTGAGGAACACCGGGGAGCTGTTTTTT	CASKILRNTGELFF
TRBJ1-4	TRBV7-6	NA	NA	TGTGCCAGCAGCTTAAAGGAAGGGGAAAAACTGTTTTTT	CASSLKEGEKLFF
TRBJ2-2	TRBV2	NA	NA	TGTGCCATCCCCGTGAGAGGGAGATGGGGGGAGCTGTTTTTT	CAIPVRGRWGELFF
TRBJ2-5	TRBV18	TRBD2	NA	TGTGCCAGCTCACCTCAGTTGGGACTAGCGGGAGAAGAGACCCAGTACTTC	CASSPQLGLAGEETQYF
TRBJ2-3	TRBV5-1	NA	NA	TGCGCCAGCGGCCTGCGACCGAACGGGGGCCGTACTAGCACAGATACGCAGTATTTT	CASGLRPNGGRTSTDTQYF
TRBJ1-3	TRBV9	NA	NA	TGTGCCAGCAGCTTTGGGGGGACTGGCTCTGGAAACACCATATATTTT	CASSFGGTGSGNTIYF
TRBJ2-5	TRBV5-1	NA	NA	TGCGCCAGCAGCTTGGGGCAGGGTGGGGAGACCCAGTACTTC	CASSLGQGGETQYF
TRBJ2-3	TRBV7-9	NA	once	TGTGCCAGCAGCCGGGGCACAGATACGCAGTATTTT	CASSRGTDTQYF
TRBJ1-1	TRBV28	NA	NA	TGTGCCAGCAGGATCGTAGGACGGAACACTGAAGCTTTCTTT	CASRIVGRNTEAFF
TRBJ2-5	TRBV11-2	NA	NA	TGTGCCAGCAGCAAACAGGGTAAAGAGACCCAGTACTTC	CASSKQGKETQYF
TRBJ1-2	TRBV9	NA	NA	TGTGCCAGCAGCGTATTACAGGGACGGGATGGCTACACCTTC	CASSVLQGRDGYTF
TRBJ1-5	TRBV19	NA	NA	TGTGCCAGTAGTATAGTTCAAGGGCCCCAGCATTTT	CASSIVQGPQHF
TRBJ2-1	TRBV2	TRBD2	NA	TGTGCCAGCAGTGAGGTGCGGGGGGGCCATAATGAGCAGTTCTTC	CASSEVRGGHNEQFF
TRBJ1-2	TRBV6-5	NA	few	TGTGCCAGCAGAATGGCCGGGGCTGGCTACACCTTC	CASRMAGAGYTF
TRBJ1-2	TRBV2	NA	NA	TGTGCCAGCAGTGAAGCGCTACAGTCTAACTATGGCTACACCTTC	CASSEALQSNYGYTF
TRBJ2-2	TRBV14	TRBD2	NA	TGTGCCAGCAGCCTCCGACTAGCGGGGAACACCGGGGAGCTGTTTTTT	CASSLRLAGNTGELFF
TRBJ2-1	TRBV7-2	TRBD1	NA	TGTGCCAGCAGCTTAGTAGGGACAGCCACTAGAAATGAGCAGTTCTTC	CASSLVGTATRNEQFF
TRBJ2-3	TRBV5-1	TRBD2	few	TGCGCCAGCGCGACTAGCGGGGTGATAGATACGCAGTATTTT	CASATSGVIDTQYF
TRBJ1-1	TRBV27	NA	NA	TGTGCCAGCAGTTTACGGGGCACTGAAGCTTTCTTT	CASSLRGTEAFF
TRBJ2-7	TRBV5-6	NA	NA	TGTGCCAGCAGCCCGGGGGCCACCAGGCAGTACTTC	CASSPGATRQYF
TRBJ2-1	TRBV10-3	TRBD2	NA	TGTGCCATCAGTGAGACTAGCGGGAGGGCCGGGTCCTACAATGAGCAGTTCTTC	CAISETSGRAGSYNEQFF